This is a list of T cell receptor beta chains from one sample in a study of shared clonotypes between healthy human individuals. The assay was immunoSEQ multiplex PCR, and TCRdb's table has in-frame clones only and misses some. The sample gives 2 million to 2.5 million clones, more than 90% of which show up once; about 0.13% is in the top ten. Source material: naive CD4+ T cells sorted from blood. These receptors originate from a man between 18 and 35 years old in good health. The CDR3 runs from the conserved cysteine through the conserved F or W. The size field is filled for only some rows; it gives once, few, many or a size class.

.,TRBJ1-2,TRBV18,CASSEISTVSGYGYTF
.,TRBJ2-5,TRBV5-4,CASSLGGQTQYF
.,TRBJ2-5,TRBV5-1,CASSSSGGYRETQYF
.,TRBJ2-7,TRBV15,CATSRDMAQSSYEQYF
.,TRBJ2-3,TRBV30,CAWSYPGGYTDTQYF
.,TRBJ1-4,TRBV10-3,CAISVSLNEKLFF
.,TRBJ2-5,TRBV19,CASSRGRYQETQYF
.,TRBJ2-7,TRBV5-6,CASSEGLAGAYSYEQYF
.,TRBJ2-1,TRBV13,CASSLGLTSGRAYNEQFF
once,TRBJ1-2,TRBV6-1,CASSEGMRGDGYTF
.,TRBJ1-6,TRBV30,CAWSVSGAVNSALHF
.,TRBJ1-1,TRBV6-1,CASSETGGPEAFF
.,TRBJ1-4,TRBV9,CASSVGQANEKLFF
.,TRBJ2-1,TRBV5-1,CASGAGTGYNNEQFF
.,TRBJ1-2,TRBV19,CASRQTLRGGARSSNYGYTF
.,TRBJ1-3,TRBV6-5,CASSRDRTGNTIYF
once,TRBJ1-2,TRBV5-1,CASSLGQNYGYTF
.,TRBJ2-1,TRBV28,CASRTVHEQFF
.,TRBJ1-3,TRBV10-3,CAISELSGNTIYF
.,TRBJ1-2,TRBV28,CASRGGDSRYGYTF
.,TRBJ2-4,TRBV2,CASTRQGLAKNIQYF
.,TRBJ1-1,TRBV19,CASNTQGIAEAFF
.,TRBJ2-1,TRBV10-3,CAIRGAASGNEQFF
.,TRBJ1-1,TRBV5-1,CASSPGQINTEAFF
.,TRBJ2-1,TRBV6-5,CASSERDRPNEQFF
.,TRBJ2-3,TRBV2,CASSDRETYRTDTQYF
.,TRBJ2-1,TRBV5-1,CASALGTGGDEQFF
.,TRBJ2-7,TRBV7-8,CASRKTGQQYEQYF
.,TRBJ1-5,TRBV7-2,CASSPDRGSRQPQHF
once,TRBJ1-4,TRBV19,CASSPHRLGRREKLFF
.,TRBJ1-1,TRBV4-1,CASSPTGPLMNTEAFF
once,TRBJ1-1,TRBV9,CASSATGSGTEAFF
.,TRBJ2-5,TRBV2,CASGVGLPETQYF
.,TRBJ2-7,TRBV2,CASSRDRGSSYEQYF
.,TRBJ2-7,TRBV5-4,CASSSRNYEQYF
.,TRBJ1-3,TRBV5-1,CASSQGGSGNTIYF
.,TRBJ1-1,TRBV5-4,CASSLGQAPTEAFF
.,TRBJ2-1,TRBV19,CAASGGPRSYNEQFF
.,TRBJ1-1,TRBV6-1,CASSEVNTEAFF
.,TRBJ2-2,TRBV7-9,CASSLPGTGELFF
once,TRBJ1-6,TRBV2,CASSELGQDNSPLHF
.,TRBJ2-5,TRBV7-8,CASSVGTSGRALETQYF
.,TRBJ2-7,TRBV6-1,CATTYGSSYEQYF
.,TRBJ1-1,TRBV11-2,CASSLEYGERYF
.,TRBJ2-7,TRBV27,CASSYGPTGDYEQYF
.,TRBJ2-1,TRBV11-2,CASSWGLAGAYEQFF